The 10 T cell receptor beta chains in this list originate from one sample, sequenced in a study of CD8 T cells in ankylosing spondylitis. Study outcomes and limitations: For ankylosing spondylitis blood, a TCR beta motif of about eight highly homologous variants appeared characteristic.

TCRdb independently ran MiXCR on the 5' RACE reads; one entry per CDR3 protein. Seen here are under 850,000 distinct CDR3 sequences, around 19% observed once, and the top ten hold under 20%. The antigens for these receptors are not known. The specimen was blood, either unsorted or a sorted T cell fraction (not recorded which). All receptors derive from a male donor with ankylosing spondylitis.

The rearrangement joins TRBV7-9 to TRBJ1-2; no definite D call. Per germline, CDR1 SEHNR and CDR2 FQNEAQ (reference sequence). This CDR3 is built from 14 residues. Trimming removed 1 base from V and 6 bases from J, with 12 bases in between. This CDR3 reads CASSLGHGANGYTF. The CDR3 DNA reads TGTGCCAGCAGCTTAGGACATGGTGCTAATGGCTACACCTTC.

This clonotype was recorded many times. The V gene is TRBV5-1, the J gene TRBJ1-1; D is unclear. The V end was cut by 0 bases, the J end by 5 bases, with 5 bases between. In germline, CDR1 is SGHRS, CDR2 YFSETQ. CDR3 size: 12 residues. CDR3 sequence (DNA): TGCGCCAGCAGCTTGGAGAGGACTGAAGCTTTCTTT. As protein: CASSLERTEAFF.

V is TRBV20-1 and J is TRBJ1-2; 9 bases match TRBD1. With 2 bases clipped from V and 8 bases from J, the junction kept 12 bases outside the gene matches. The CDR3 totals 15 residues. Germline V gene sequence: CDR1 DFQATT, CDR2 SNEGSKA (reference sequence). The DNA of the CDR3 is TGCAGTGCTAGAACCGACCTGACAGGGGGTAGGGGCTACACCTTC. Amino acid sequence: CSARTDLTGGRGYTF.

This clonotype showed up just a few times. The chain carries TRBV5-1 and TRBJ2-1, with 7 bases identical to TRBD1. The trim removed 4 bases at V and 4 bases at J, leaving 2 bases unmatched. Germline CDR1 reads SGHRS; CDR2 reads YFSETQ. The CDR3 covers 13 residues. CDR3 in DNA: TGCGCCAGCAGCCAGGGACAGTACAATGAGCAGTTCTTC. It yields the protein CASSQGQYNEQFF.

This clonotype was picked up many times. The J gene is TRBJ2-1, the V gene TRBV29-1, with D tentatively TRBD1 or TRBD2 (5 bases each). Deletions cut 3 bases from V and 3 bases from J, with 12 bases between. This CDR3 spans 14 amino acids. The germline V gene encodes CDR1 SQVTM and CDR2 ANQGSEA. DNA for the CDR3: TGCAGCGTTGACGGGGCCTCCCTCTACAATGAGCAGTTCTTC. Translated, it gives CSVDGASLYNEQFF.

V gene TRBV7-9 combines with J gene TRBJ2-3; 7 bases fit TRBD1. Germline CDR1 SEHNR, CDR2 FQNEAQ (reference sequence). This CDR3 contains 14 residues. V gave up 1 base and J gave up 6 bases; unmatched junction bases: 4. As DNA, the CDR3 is TGTGCCAGCAGCTTAGGAGACAGGGTGGATACGCAGTATTTT. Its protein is CASSLGDRVDTQYF.

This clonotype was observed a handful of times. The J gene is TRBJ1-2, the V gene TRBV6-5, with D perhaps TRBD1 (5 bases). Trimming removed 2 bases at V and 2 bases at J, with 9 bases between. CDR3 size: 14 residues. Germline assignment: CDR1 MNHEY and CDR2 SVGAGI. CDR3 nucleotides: TGTGCCAGCAGTTACAATGGACAAAACTATGGCTACACCTTC. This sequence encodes CASSYNGQNYGYTF.

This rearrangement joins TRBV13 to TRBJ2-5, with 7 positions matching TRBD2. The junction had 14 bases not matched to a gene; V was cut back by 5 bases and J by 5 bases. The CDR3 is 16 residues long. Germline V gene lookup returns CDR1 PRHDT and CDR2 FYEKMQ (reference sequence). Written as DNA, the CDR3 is TGTGCCAGCAGCAATAGCGGGCCCCCCGGGAGTGAGACCCAGTACTTC. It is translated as CASSNSGPPGSETQYF.

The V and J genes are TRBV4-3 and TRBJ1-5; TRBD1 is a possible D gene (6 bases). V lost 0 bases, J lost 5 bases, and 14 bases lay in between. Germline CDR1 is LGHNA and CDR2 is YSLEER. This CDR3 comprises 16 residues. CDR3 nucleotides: TGCGCCAGCAGCCAAGATGTGGGAGGGGGATATCAGCCCCAGCATTTT. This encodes CASSQDVGGGYQPQHF.

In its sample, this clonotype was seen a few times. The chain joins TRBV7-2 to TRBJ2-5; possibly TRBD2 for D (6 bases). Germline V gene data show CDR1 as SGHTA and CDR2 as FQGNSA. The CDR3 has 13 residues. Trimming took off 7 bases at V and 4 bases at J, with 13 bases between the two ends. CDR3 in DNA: TGTGCCAGCACCCCCCGAGCGGGAGAGACCCAGTACTTC. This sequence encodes CASTPRAGETQYF.